These 21 T cell receptor beta chains were all obtained from the same sample, sequenced in a study of CXCR3-negative and CXCR3-positive naive CD8 T cells. The study made its TRB cDNA libraries by 5' RACE, adding UMI labels. Reanalyzing the 5' RACE reads, TCRdb keeps one entry per CDR3 protein, without DNA. This sample's table reports about 8,500 distinct CDR3 sequences. The sample was naive CXCR3- CD8+ T cells from blood. Subset reported: CD45RO-CCR7+CD27+CD95- naive CD8+ T cells lacking CXCR3 (TNR3-). The origin of the receptors is a human donor in good health. Some clones in this sample may be carry-over from other donors' samples.

The CDR3 spells CSVELPNTGELFF. This chain links TRBV29-1 with TRBJ2-2. The CDR3 covers 13 residues. Per germline, CDR1 SQVTM and CDR2 ANQGSEA.

By frequency, this clonotype registers medium-sized. The rearrangement links TRBV5-4 to TRBJ2-7; TCRdb's D call of TRBD2 is untestable without DNA. The CDR3 covers 16 residues. Germline V lookup: CDR1 SGHNT, CDR2 YYREEE (reference sequence). CDR3 amino acids: CASSSLSGLAPYEQYF.

This chain joins TRBV6-2 or TRBV6-3 and TRBJ2-7; TCRdb calls TRBD2, which cannot be checked without DNA. This CDR3 is built from 17 residues. Germline CDR1 reads MNHEY; CDR2 reads SVGEGT. Here the CDR3 reads CASSYSGLAGYIYEQYF.

The chain carries TRBV25-1 and TRBJ1-1; the TCRdb call, TRBD1, lacks DNA for checking. Germline V gives CDR1 MGHDK, CDR2 SYGVNS. The CDR3 contains 15 residues. The CDR3 protein is CASSEYRGENTEAFF.

The chain joins TRBV12-5 to TRBJ1-2. The CDR3 totals 14 residues. CDR1 is LGHNT and CDR2 is FRNRAP in the germline V gene. The CDR3 loop is CASGDDRAFYGYTF.

This chain uses TRBV5-1 with TRBJ2-1; without DNA, the TCRdb call of TRBD2 cannot be checked. The CDR3 consists of 17 residues. CDR1 and CDR2 (germline): SGHRS, YFSETQ. Here the CDR3 reads CASSLGLAGADYNEQFF. Together with reference TRBV5-1 and TRBJ2-1, the CDR3 gives the full variable domain: KAGVTQTPRYLIKTRGQQVTLSCSPISGHRSVSWYQQTPGQGLQFLFEYFSETQRNKGNFPGRFSGRQFSNSRSEMNVSTLELGDSALYLCASSLGLAGADYNEQFFGPGTRLTVL.

The CDR3 is CASSSPDRAYTEAFF. The rearrangement joins TRBV6-6 to TRBJ1-1. From germline, CDR1 is MNHNY and CDR2 SVGAGI (reference sequence). The CDR3 loop spans 15 amino acids.

The rearrangement links TRBV12-3 or TRBV12-4 to TRBJ1-1. The CDR3 is 14 amino acids. The CDR3 loop is CASSSVDLNTEAFF.

This chain joins TRBV12-3 or TRBV12-4 and TRBJ1-1; TCRdb returns TRBD1, unconfirmable since there is no DNA. This CDR3 has 12 amino acids. The CDR3 spells CASSYRGPEAFF.

This clonotype ranks as medium-sized in terms of frequency. The rearrangement joins TRBV20-1 to TRBJ1-1. Germline assignment: CDR1 DFQATT and CDR2 SNEGSKA (reference sequence). The CDR3 is 13 amino acids. The CDR3 sequence is CSAVTYTYTEAFF.

This clonotype is classed as medium-sized by frequency. The J gene is TRBJ2-3, the V gene TRBV7-2; lacking DNA, the TRBD2 call made by TCRdb goes unchecked. The CDR3 loop spans 17 amino acids. Germline CDR1 reads SGHTA; CDR2 reads FQGNSA. CDR3 amino acids: CASSILAGVWRTDTQYF.

This rearrangement joins TRBV4-3 to TRBJ2-5; the TRBD2 assignment by TCRdb is unverifiable without DNA. The CDR3 is 14 amino acids. CDR1 is LGHNA and CDR2 is YSLEER in the germline V gene. CDR3 protein: CASSQKGPRETQYF.

CDR3 protein: CSARASGRPHEQFF. V usage is TRBV20-1 and J usage is TRBJ2-1; the TRBD2 assignment by TCRdb is unverifiable without DNA. Germline CDR1 reads DFQATT; CDR2 reads SNEGSKA (reference sequence). This CDR3 has 14 amino acids.

This chain connects TRBV29-1 to TRBJ2-7; TCRdb returns TRBD1, unconfirmable since there is no DNA. Germline V gene sequence: CDR1 SQVTM, CDR2 ANQGSEA. This CDR3 spans 13 amino acids. CDR3 region: CSGVRQGSYEQYF.

Frequency places this clonotype as medium-sized (0.01 to 0.1%). The chain is built from TRBV11-2 and TRBJ2-1; checking the TCRdb D call of TRBD2 is not possible without DNA. The CDR3 is 16 residues long. Per the germline V gene, CDR1 is SGHAT and CDR2 is FQNNGV. CDR3 amino acids: CASSLSVAGRDNEQFF.

The chain joins TRBV27 to TRBJ2-2; the D call from TCRdb, TRBD1, cannot be confirmed without DNA. The CDR3 loop spans 14 amino acids. The germline gives CDR1 MNHEY, CDR2 SMNVEV (reference sequence). CDR3: CASKTGLSTGELFF.

V gene TRBV23-1 combines with J gene TRBJ2-2; TCRdb designates TRBD1, a call that cannot be tested without DNA. TRBV23-1 is noted as an ORF with a role that remains uncertain. The CDR3 is made up of 17 amino acids. This chain's CDR3 is CASSQTTGGLYTGELFF.

Considering frequency, this clonotype is medium-sized. This chain joins TRBV12-3 or TRBV12-4 and TRBJ2-5; TCRdb proposes TRBD1, but this gene call is untestable without DNA. This CDR3 region has 15 residues. The CDR3 loop is CASSWGTGGVKTQYF.

The chain couples TRBV29-1 to TRBJ2-7; TCRdb's D call of TRBD1 is untestable without DNA. CDR1 is SQVTM and CDR2 is ANQGSEA in the germline V gene. This CDR3 region has 12 residues. CDR3 residues: CSVVQGGYEQYF.

The V call is TRBV29-1, the J call TRBJ2-1; TCRdb's D call of TRBD2 is untestable without DNA. CDR3 length: 15 amino acids. Per the germline V gene, CDR1 is SQVTM and CDR2 is ANQGSEA. CDR3 amino acids: CSVEGLVAGTNEQFF.

The V and J genes are TRBV11-3 and TRBJ2-3; TCRdb outputs TRBD2, but without DNA this stays unchecked. CDR1 and CDR2 from the germline V gene are SGHNT and YENEEA. This CDR3 contains 17 residues. CDR3 protein: CASSPPDSGSLTDTQYF.